This entry concerns a single TCR beta chain. A junction end diverges from the germline sequence, so it may reflect a read error. The source of the sample is a study of CD4+ T cells in melanoma. Profiling relied on immunoSEQ multiplex PCR, and the TCRdb table lists in-frame clones only, not all of them. The repertoire has some 10,000 clones, 68% of them found once; the top ten carry approximately 11%. The CDR3 extends over 14 amino acids. CDR1 is SSHAT, CDR2 FNYEAQ, per germline (reference sequence). The V and J genes are TRBV7-7 and TRBJ2-5; no clear D gene. The sequenced sample was cells from a culture (not recorded whether cultured in vitro). The receptor's source is a human donor with melanoma. This chain's CDR3 is CASSLDGAQETQYF. The CDR3 DNA follows: TGTGCTAGCAGCTTAGACGGCGCGCAAGAGACCCAGTACTTC.